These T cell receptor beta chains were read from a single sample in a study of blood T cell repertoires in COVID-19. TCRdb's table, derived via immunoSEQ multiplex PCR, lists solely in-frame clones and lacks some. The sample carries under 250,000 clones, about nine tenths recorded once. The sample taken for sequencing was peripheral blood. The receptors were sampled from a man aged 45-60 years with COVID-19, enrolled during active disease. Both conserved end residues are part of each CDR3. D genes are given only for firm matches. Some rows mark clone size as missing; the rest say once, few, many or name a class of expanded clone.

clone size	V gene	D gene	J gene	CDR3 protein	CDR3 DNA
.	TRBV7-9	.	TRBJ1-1	CASSLALGGSEAFF	TGTGCCAGCAGCTTAGCGTTAGGAGGAAGTGAAGCTTTCTTT
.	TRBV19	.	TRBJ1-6	CASSITGAPLHF	TGTGCCAGTAGTATTACAGGAGCACCCCTCCACTTT
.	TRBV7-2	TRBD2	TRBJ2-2	CASSLVASGKVAGELFF	TGTGCCAGCAGCTTAGTGGCTAGCGGGAAGGTGGCCGGGGAGCTGTTTTTT
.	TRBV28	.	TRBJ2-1	CASITQAGTQNEQFF	TGTGCCAGCATCACTCAAGCCGGGACTCAAAATGAGCAGTTCTTC
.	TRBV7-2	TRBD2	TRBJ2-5	CASSLGPRLAGQETQYF	TGTGCCAGCAGCTTAGGCCCCCGACTAGCGGGTCAAGAGACCCAGTACTTC
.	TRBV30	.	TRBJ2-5	CAWSPKEARGKETQYF	TGTGCCTGGAGTCCCAAGGAGGCCAGGGGAAAAGAGACCCAGTACTTC
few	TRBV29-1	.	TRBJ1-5	CSVEPVTDDNQPQHF	TGCAGCGTTGAGCCCGTGACTGACGATAATCAGCCCCAGCATTTT
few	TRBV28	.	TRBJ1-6	CASSLAGSEYNSPLHF	TGTGCCAGCAGTTTAGCAGGGTCAGAATATAATTCACCCCTCCACTTT
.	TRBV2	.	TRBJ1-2	CASSESWSRGYTF	TGTGCCAGCAGTGAGTCGTGGTCGAGGGGCTACACCTTC
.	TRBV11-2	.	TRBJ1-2	CASSLASSGVGYGYTF	TGTGCCAGCAGCTTAGCATCGTCGGGGGTTGGTTATGGCTACACCTTC
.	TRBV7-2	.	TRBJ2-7	CASSLGGKIYEQYF	TGTGCCAGCAGCTTAGGAGGGAAGATCTACGAGCAGTACTTC
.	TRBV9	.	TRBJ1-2	CASSVSGQVGYTF	TGTGCCAGCAGCGTATCTGGTCAGGTGGGCTACACCTTC
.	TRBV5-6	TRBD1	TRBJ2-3	CASSPLDRPVHTDTQYF	TGTGCCAGCAGCCCACTGGACAGGCCGGTCCACACAGATACGCAGTATTTT
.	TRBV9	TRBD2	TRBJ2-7	CASSVVPREGLHEQYF	TGTGCCAGCAGCGTAGTGCCGAGGGAGGGCCTGCACGAGCAGTACTTC
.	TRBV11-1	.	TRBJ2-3	CASSLAVGRTTDTQYF	TGTGCCAGCAGCTTAGCGGTTGGCAGGACTACAGATACGCAGTATTTT
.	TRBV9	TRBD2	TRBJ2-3	CASSAKRGRTDTQYF	TGTGCCAGCAGCGCCAAGCGGGGCCGCACAGATACGCAGTATTTT
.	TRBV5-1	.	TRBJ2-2	CASSWDFVDTGELFF	TGCGCCAGCAGCTGGGACTTCGTTGATACCGGGGAGCTGTTTTTT
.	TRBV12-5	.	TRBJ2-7	CASVQDFSYEQYF	TGTGCTAGTGTTCAGGACTTTTCCTACGAGCAGTACTTC
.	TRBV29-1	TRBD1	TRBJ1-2	CSVGEGTGQIYGYTF	TGCAGCGTTGGAGAAGGGACAGGACAGATTTATGGCTACACCTTC
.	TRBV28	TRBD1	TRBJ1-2	CASSLLRGRESF	TGTGCCAGCAGTTTACTCAGGGGGCGCGAATCCTTC
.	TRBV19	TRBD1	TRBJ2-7	CASSNPDRGPPYEQYF	TGTGCCAGTAGTAATCCGGACAGGGGGCCCCCCTACGAGCAGTACTTC
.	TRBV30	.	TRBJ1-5	CAWSQRAVVNQPQHF	TGTGCCTGGAGTCAGCGAGCTGTCGTGAATCAGCCCCAGCATTTT
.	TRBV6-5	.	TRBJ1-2	CASSYGRGWGNGYTF	TGTGCCAGCAGTTACGGTCGGGGATGGGGAAATGGCTACACCTTC
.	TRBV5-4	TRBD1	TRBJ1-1	CASSLAPQGKGTEAFF	TGTGCCAGCAGCTTGGCCCCACAGGGGAAGGGTACTGAAGCTTTCTTT
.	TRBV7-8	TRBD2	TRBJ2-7	CASSSRRLAAYEQYF	TGTGCCAGCAGCTCCCGTCGACTAGCGGCCTACGAGCAGTACTTC
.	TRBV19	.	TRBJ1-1	CASSIDARTRNTEAFF	TGTGCCAGTAGTATAGATGCACGGACAAGGAACACTGAAGCTTTCTTT
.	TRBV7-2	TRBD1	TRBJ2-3	CASSSGYRGRTDTQYF	TGTGCCAGCAGCTCCGGCTACAGGGGGAGGACAGATACGCAGTATTTT
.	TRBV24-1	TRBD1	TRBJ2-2	CATSARNDRAPGTGELFF	TGTGCCACCAGTGCTCGCAACGACAGGGCCCCGGGCACCGGGGAGCTGTTTTTT
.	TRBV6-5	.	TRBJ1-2	CASSPTVRYGYTF	TGTGCCAGCAGTCCTACAGTGCGCTATGGCTACACCTTC
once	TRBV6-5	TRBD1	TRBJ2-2	CASSYSRTGGRELFF	TGTGCCAGCAGTTACTCACGGACAGGGGGCAGGGAGCTGTTTTTT
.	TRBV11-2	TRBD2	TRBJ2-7	CASSLKSQGLFYEQYF	TGTGCCAGCAGCTTAAAGTCGCAGGGACTATTCTACGAGCAGTACTTC
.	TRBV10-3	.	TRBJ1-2	CAIRRGELDGYTF	TGTGCCATCCGCCGCGGGGAGCTGGATGGCTACACCTTC
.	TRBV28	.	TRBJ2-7	CASKSGAYEQYF	TGTGCCAGCAAATCAGGGGCCTACGAGCAGTACTTC
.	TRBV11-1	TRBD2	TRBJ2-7	CASSPRTSGSYEQYF	TGTGCCAGCAGCCCCCGGACTAGCGGGAGCTACGAGCAGTACTTC
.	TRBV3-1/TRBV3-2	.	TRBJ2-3	CASSQGRMAETSTDTQYF	TGTGCCAGCAGCCAAGGGAGGATGGCAGAGACTAGCACAGATACGCAGTATTTT
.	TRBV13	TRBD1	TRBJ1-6	CATRDRGSSSYNSPLHF	TGTGCCACCAGGGACAGGGGGTCAAGCTCCTATAATTCACCCCTCCACTTT
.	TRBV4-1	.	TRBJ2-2	CASSQEDRVTGELFF	TGCGCCAGCAGCCAAGAGGACAGAGTAACCGGGGAGCTGTTTTTT
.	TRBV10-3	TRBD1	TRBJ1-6	CAISESSGGYNSPLHF	TGTGCCATCAGTGAGTCCTCAGGGGGCTATAATTCACCCCTCCACTTT
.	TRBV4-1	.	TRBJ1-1	CASSQLITGSAFF	TGCGCCAGCAGCCAGCTCATTACAGGCTCGGCTTTCTTT
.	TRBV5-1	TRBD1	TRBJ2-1	CASSYRTTRDRANNEQFF	TGCGCCAGCAGCTACCGTACCACACGGGACAGGGCAAACAATGAGCAGTTCTTC